This TCR beta chain is from a study of post-analysis software for immune sequencing data. Overall study context: Secondary progressive, relapsing-remitting and progressive-relapsing multiple sclerosis were among the included disease courses.

This clonotype was seen more than once but under ten times. The antigen remains unidentified. TCR beta cDNA libraries included unique molecular identifiers. The yield from roughly 1 to 10 million T cells was some 500,000 cDNA molecules in total. One entry per CDR3 protein results from TCRdb running MiXCR on the PCR reads. The table has 820,000 or so distinct CDR3 sequences, about 57% seen once. Germline lookup yields CDR1 SGHVS and CDR2 FNYEAQ. The length of the CDR3 is 16 residues. Trimming took 1 base from V and 4 from J; bases not matched to a gene: 6. Points from the study as a whole: Elevated frequency relative to controls characterized four to six TRBV segments in patients, TRBV5-6, TRBV5-1 and TRBV20-1 among them.

What was sequenced was blood. The sequence came from a girl aged 10 to 17 with multiple sclerosis. The gene calls are TRBV7-6 and TRBJ2-5; 10 bases match TRBD1. The CDR3 loop reads CASSLDSGQGGETQYF. CDR3 nucleotides: TGTGCCAGCAGCTTAGATTCCGGACAGGGGGGAGAGACCCAGTACTTC.